Each of the 20 T cell receptor beta chains below was sequenced from the same sample in a study of T-cell memory formation after mild COVID-19. TCRdb used MiXCR to reprocess the 5' RACE reads, holding one entry per CDR3 protein. This table holds just under 150,000 distinct CDR3 sequences, about 5.7% found once. Sequencing input: PBMCs or a T cell subset sorted from them (not recorded which). These receptors were taken from an adult woman who had mild COVID-19 (a few samples of this study predate the infection). Cell type and time point are not known.

The chain employs TRBV7-9 and TRBJ2-1; D unclear. V was pared by 2 bases and J by 7 bases, with 9 bases between. This CDR3 comprises 13 residues. Germline lookup yields CDR1 SEHNR and CDR2 FQNEAQ (reference sequence). The DNA of the CDR3 is TGTGCCAGCAGCTTATCTAGGATGAATGAGCAGTTCTTC. Translated, it gives CASSLSRMNEQFF.

This clonotype was counted only a few times. The J gene is TRBJ2-5, the V gene TRBV5-1, with 12 bases matching TRBD1. Germline CDR1 SGHRS, CDR2 YFSETQ. After removal of 6 bases from V and 4 bases from J, the junction contained 7 bases not matched to a gene. The CDR3 is 15 amino acids. CDR3 sequence reads: CASTPGQGAGETQYF. CDR3 in DNA: TGCGCCAGCACCCCGGGACAGGGGGCTGGAGAGACCCAGTACTTC.

This chain links TRBV7-2 with TRBJ1-3; tentatively, D is TRBD1 (6 bases). V dropped 5 bases and J dropped 0 bases, with 17 bases sitting between them. Germline lookup yields CDR1 SGHTA and CDR2 FQGNSA. CDR3 size: 17 residues. CDR3 residues: CASSRGDTPFSGNTIYF. The CDR3 DNA reads TGTGCCAGCAGCCGAGGGGACACCCCCTTCTCTGGAAACACCATATATTTT.

In this sample, this clonotype turned up many times. The CDR3 here is CSARSARTGTGELFF. CDR3 nucleotides: TGCAGTGCTAGATCGGCTAGAACGGGCACCGGGGAGCTGTTTTTT. The chain employs TRBV20-1 and TRBJ2-2; D gene uncertain. CDR1 and CDR2 from the germline V gene are DFQATT and SNEGSKA (reference sequence). Trimming stripped 2 bases from V and 4 bases from J, with 14 bases between. This CDR3 comprises 15 residues.

There are a few counts of this clonotype. The V and J genes are TRBV5-6 and TRBJ2-1; tentatively, D is TRBD1 or TRBD2 (6 bases each). This CDR3 has 15 residues. With 5 bases removed from V and 4 bases from J, the gap between germline ends came to 16 bases. Germline V gene lookup returns CDR1 SGHDT and CDR2 YYEEEE. CDR3 sequence reads: CASSTGGLNYNEQFF. CDR3 bases: TGTGCCAGCAGTACTGGGGGGCTTAATTACAATGAGCAGTTCTTC.

This clonotype has at least ten counts. The rearrangement links TRBV20-1 to TRBJ1-6; 7 bases are a match to TRBD1. V was pared by 3 bases and J by 7 bases, with 21 bases of the junction left unmatched. The CDR3 contains 19 residues. Per germline, CDR1 DFQATT and CDR2 SNEGSKA (reference sequence). This chain's CDR3 is CSARSDRELLFVSNSPLHF. The CDR3 DNA sequence: TGCAGTGCTAGGTCTGACAGGGAACTTCTCTTCGTCTCAAATTCACCCCTCCACTTT.

The chain employs TRBV18 and TRBJ2-7; D ambiguous. The CDR3 consists of 16 residues. Germline V gene sequence: CDR1 KGHSH, CDR2 LQKENI. The germline V and J ends were trimmed by 2 bases and 0 bases, with 14 bases remaining between them. The CDR3 nucleotides are TGTGCCAGCTCACCAAAGGTTGAAAGGAGCTCCTACGAGCAGTACTTC. This encodes CASSPKVERSSYEQYF.

The chain combines TRBV5-4 with TRBJ2-5; TRBD1 matches 10 bases. With 4 bases clipped from V and 5 bases from J, the junction kept 5 bases outside the gene matches. Germline loops: CDR1 SGHNT, CDR2 YYREEE (reference sequence). CDR3 size: 14 residues. The CDR3 DNA sequence: TGTGCCAGCAGCAAGGGACAGGGGTTGGAGACCCAGTACTTC. It yields the protein CASSKGQGLETQYF.

There are many counts of this clonotype. The V and J genes are TRBV7-9 and TRBJ1-1; the match to TRBD1 covers 7 bases. Germline CDR1 and CDR2: SEHNR and FQNEAQ (reference sequence). The CDR3 spans 13 residues. J lost 9 bases, V lost 6 bases, and 10 bases had no gene match. The CDR3 region has the DNA TGTGCCAGCAGTACACCAGGGGGGTCAAAAGCTTTCTTT. As protein: CASSTPGGSKAFF.

V is TRBV7-2 and J is TRBJ2-3; TRBD2 matches 7 bases. The V gene end was trimmed by 4 bases and the J gene end by 1 base; junction bases not matched to a gene: 5. The CDR3 sequence is 15 residues long. Germline V gene lookup returns CDR1 SGHTA and CDR2 FQGNSA. The CDR3 region is CASSSGLVGTDTQYF. CDR3 DNA sequence: TGTGCCAGCAGCTCCGGACTAGTAGGCACAGATACGCAGTATTTT.

This clonotype appeared a few times. The rearrangement uses TRBV18 and TRBJ2-5, with TRBD2 matching 9 bases. Germline V gives CDR1 KGHSH, CDR2 LQKENI. After removal of 3 bases from V and 3 bases from J, the junction contained 11 bases not matched to a gene. The CDR3 consists of 17 residues. CDR3 region: CASSPRDIAGVEETQYF. The CDR3 nucleotides are TGTGCCAGCTCACCCCGCGATATAGCGGGAGTAGAAGAGACCCAGTACTTC. Drawing the rest from reference TRBV18 and TRBJ2-5, the complete variable domain is NAGVMQNPRHLVRRRGQEARLRCSPMKGHSHVYWYRQLPEEGLKFMVYLQKENIIDESGMPKERFSAEFPKEGPSILRIQQVVRGDSAAYFCASSPRDIAGVEETQYFGPGTRLLVL.

This clonotype showed up many times. This chain links TRBV7-9 with TRBJ1-2; D is possibly TRBD1 (6 bases). V was cut by 3 bases and J by 2 bases, with 16 bases left in between. Germline V gene lookup returns CDR1 SEHNR and CDR2 FQNEAQ (reference sequence). The CDR3 length is 16 residues. The CDR3 nucleotides read TGTGCCAGCAGCTTGCAACAGGGAGGTCGGAACTATGGCTACACCTTC. Encoded protein: CASSLQQGGRNYGYTF.

Ten or more counts support this clonotype. Here the CDR3 reads CASSYFIGTGYGYTF. The CDR3 DNA is TGTGCCAGCAGTTACTTCATAGGGACGGGCTATGGCTACACCTTC. The V and J genes are TRBV6-6 and TRBJ1-2; perhaps TRBD1 as D (5 bases). Per the germline V gene, CDR1 is MNHNY and CDR2 is SVGAGI (reference sequence). V lost 1 base, J lost 4 bases, and 13 bases lay in between. There are 15 residues in the CDR3.

About this clonotype: One base away lies a much larger clone, so this may be a sequencing read error. This chain connects TRBV5-1 to TRBJ1-1; 10 nucleotides match TRBD1. Per germline, CDR1 SGHRS and CDR2 YFSETQ. The CDR3 runs 16 residues. The CDR3 region is CDSSNGQGGLNTEAFF. Written as DNA, the CDR3 is TGCGACAGCAGCAACGGACAGGGGGGCTTGAACACTGAAGCTTTCTTT.

This clonotype was detected a few times. The chain has TRBV7-2 and TRBJ2-1; D may match TRBD1 or TRBD2 (5 bases each). The length of the CDR3 is 15 residues. Germline CDR1 and CDR2: SGHTA and FQGNSA. The V end was cut by 4 bases, the J end by 0 bases, with 10 bases between. The CDR3 bases are TGTGCCAGCAGCTCGGGACGGACCTCCTACAATGAGCAGTTCTTC. The encoded protein is CASSSGRTSYNEQFF. The complete variable domain, with remaining parts taken from reference TRBV7-2 and TRBJ2-1, reads GAGVSQSPSNKVTEKGKDVELRCDPISGHTALYWYRQSLGQGLEFLIYFQGNSAPDKSGLPSDRFSAERTGGSVSTLTIQRTQQEDSAVYLCASSSGRTSYNEQFFGPGTRLTVL.

The chain uses TRBV5-1 and TRBJ1-6; D is ambiguous. The CDR3 runs 15 residues. Per germline, CDR1 SGHRS and CDR2 YFSETQ. Trimming stripped 4 bases from V and 7 bases from J, with 15 bases between. The CDR3 region has the DNA TGCGCCAGCAGCCTCGACCTCCTGGAGAATTCACCCCTCCACTTT. It codes for CASSLDLLENSPLHF. The entire variable domain, with the rest obtained from reference TRBV5-1 and TRBJ1-6, is as follows: KAGVTQTPRYLIKTRGQQVTLSCSPISGHRSVSWYQQTPGQGLQFLFEYFSETQRNKGNFPGRFSGRQFSNSRSEMNVSTLELGDSALYLCASSLDLLENSPLHFGNGTRLTVT.

This clonotype was seen a handful of times. The gene calls are TRBV5-1 and TRBJ2-6; D may correspond to TRBD1 or TRBD2 (5 bases each). The CDR3 covers 18 residues. Germline-derived CDR1 and CDR2 are SGHRS and YFSETQ. The V end was cut by 4 bases, the J end by 0 bases, with 17 bases between. CDR3 bases: TGCGCCAGCAGCCAGGGACGGACCCCTGCCTCTGGGGCCAACGTCCTGACTTTC. Translating it yields CASSQGRTPASGANVLTF.

This clonotype occurred many times. This chain joins TRBV19 and TRBJ2-3, with a weak D call TRBD2 (6 bases). The CDR3 consists of 15 residues. The germline V gene encodes CDR1 LNHDA and CDR2 SQIVND (reference sequence). V lost 4 bases, J lost 2 bases, and 13 bases lay in between. CDR3 protein: CASSKPGGITDTQYF. The CDR3 bases are TGTGCCAGTAGTAAACCCGGAGGGATCACAGATACGCAGTATTTT.

This clonotype appeared many times. The chain has TRBV4-3 and TRBJ2-1, with 12 nucleotides matching TRBD2. Germline values: CDR1 LGHNA, CDR2 YSLEER. With 4 bases clipped from V and 3 bases from J, the junction kept 4 bases outside the gene matches. The CDR3 is 16 residues long. CDR3 coding DNA: TGCGCCAGCAGCCCTAGGACTAGCGGGATCTACAATGAGCAGTTCTTC. Protein product: CASSPRTSGIYNEQFF.

This clonotype was counted ten times or more. J is TRBJ2-3 and V is TRBV7-9, with TRBD1 identical over 7 bases. Germline CDR1 is SEHNR and CDR2 is FQNEAQ (reference sequence). CDR3 length equals 12 residues. V lost 5 bases and J lost 8; bases outside the gene matches: 4. Here the CDR3 DNA reads TGTGCCAGCAGCCAGGGGGTTAGTACGCAGTATTTT. Protein: CASSQGVSTQYF.